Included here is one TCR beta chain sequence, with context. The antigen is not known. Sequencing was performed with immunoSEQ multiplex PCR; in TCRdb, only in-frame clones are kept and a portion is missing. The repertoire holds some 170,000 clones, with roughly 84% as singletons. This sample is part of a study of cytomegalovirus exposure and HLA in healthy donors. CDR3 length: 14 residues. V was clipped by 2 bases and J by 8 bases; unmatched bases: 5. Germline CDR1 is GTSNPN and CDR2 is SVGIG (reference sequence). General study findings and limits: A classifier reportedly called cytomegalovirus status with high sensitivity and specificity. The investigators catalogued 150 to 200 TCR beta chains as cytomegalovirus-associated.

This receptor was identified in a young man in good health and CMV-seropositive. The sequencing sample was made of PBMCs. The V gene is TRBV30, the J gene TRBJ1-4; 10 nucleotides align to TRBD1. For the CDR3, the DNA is TGTGCCTGGAGTCCGGGACAGGGGAGAGAAAAACTGTTTTTT. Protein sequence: CAWSPGQGREKLFF.